This TCR beta chain was identified during a study of blood T cells in healthy people across ages. Findings of the study overall: Versus aged donors, long-lived donors had higher diversity and more naive CD4+ cells.

Germline V gene lookup returns CDR1 ENHRY and CDR2 SYGVKD. Between the trimmed V and J ends, which lost 0 bases and 3 bases, there was a span of 9 bases. CDR3 length: 14 amino acids. This clonotype showed up just a few times. Antigen unknown. The use of a sample-barcoded 5' primer and a J-beta primer mix characterized a second PCR of roughly 6 to 12 cycles. TCRdb reanalysed the 5' RACE reads using MiXCR and keeps one entry per CDR3 protein. Here the sample spans 1.5 million to 2 million distinct CDR3 sequences, roughly 32% being singletons. The chain joins TRBV10-3 to TRBJ2-7; D perhaps matches TRBD2 (5 bases). The sample taken for sequencing was blood. This receptor was identified in a young woman in good health. CDR3 DNA: TGTGCCATCAGTGAGTCCCCGGGGAGCTACGAGCAGTACTTC. Translation: CAISESPGSYEQYF.